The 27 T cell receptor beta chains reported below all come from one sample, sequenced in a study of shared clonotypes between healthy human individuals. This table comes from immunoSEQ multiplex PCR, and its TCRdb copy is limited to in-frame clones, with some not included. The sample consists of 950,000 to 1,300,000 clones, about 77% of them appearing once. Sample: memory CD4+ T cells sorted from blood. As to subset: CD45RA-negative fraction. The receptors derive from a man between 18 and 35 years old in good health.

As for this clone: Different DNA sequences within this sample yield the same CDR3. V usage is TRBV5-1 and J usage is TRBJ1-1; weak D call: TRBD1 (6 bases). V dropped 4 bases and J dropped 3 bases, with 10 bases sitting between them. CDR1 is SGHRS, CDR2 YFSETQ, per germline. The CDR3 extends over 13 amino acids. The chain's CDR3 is CASSETGYTEAFF. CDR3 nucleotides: TGCGCCAGCAGCGAAACAGGGTACACTGAAGCTTTCTTT.

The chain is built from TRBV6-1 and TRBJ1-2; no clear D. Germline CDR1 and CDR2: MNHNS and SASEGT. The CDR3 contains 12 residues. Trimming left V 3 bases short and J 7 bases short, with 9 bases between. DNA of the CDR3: TGTGCCAGCAGTGACGGGCCGCTTGGCTACACCTTC. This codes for CASSDGPLGYTF.

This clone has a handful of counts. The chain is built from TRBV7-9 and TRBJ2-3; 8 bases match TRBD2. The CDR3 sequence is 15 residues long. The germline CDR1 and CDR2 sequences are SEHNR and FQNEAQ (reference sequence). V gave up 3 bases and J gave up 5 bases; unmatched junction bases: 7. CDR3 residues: CASSFPGGARDTQYF. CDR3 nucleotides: TGTGCCAGCAGCTTCCCCGGGGGGGCCCGAGATACGCAGTATTTT.

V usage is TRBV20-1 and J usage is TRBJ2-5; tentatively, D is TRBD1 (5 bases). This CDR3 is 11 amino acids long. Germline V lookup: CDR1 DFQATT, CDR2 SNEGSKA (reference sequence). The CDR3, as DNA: TGCAGAGAGGTGGGGCAATCGACCCAGTACTTC. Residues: CREVGQSTQYF.

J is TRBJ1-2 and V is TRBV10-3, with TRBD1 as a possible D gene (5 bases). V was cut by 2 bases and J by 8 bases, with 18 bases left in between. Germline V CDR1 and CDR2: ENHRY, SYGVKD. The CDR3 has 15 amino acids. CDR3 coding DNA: TGTGCCATCAGTGAGGGGGGGGACCTCCCATCGGGCTACACCTTC. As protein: CAISEGGDLPSGYTF.

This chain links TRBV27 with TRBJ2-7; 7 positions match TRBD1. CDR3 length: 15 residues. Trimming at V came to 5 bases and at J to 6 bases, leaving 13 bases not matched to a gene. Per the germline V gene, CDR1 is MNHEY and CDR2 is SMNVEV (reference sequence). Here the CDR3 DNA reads TGTGCCAGCAGTGCACCCTACCGACAGGGTCCCGAGCAGTACTTC. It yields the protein CASSAPYRQGPEQYF.

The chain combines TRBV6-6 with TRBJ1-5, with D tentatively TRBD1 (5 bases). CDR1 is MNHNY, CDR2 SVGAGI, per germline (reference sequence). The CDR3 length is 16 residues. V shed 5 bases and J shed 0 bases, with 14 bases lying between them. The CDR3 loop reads CASSPAGQFSNQPQHF. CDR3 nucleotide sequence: TGTGCCAGCAGTCCCGCGGGGCAGTTTAGCAATCAGCCCCAGCATTTT.

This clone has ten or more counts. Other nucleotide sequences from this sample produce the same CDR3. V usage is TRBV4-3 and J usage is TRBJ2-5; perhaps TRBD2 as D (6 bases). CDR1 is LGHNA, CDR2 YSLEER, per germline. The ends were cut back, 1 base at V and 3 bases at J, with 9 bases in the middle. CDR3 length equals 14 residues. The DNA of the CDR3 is TGCGCCAGCAGCCAAGTTTGGAGGGAAGAGACCCAGTACTTC. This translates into CASSQVWREETQYF.

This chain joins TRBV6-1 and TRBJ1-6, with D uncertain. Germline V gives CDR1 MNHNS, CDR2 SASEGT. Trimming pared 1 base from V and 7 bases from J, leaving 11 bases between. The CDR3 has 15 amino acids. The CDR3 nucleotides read TGTGCCAGCAGTGAAGAGGGAATGAGGAATTCACCCCTCCACTTT. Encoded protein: CASSEEGMRNSPLHF.

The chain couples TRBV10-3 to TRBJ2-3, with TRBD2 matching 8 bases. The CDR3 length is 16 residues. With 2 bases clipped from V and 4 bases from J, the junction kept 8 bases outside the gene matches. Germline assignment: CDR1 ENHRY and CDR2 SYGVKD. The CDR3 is CAISEPGLGGPDTQYF. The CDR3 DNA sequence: TGTGCCATCAGTGAGCCGGGACTAGGAGGTCCAGATACGCAGTATTTT.

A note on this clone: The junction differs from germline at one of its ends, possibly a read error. CDR3: CASSPNPGLAGDKDTQYF. CDR3 sequence (DNA): TGTGCTAGCAGCCCAAATCCGGGACTAGCGGGAGATAAGGATACGCAGTATTTT. The chain recombines TRBV7-7 with TRBJ2-3, with 14 bases identical to TRBD2. Looked up from germline, CDR1 is SSHAT and CDR2 is FNYEAQ (reference sequence). The CDR3 length is 18 residues.

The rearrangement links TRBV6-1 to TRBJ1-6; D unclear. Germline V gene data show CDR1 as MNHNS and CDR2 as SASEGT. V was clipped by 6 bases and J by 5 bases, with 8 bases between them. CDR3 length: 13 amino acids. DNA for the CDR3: TGTGCCAGCAGGTCGATAAATAATTCACCCCTCCACTTT. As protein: CASRSINNSPLHF.

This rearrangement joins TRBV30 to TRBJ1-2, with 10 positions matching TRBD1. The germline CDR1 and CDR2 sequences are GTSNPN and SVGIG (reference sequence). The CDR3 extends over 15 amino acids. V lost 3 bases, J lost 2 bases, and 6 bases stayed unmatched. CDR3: CAWRAGQGVNYGYTF. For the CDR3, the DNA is TGTGCCTGGAGAGCTGGACAGGGGGTAAACTATGGCTACACCTTC.

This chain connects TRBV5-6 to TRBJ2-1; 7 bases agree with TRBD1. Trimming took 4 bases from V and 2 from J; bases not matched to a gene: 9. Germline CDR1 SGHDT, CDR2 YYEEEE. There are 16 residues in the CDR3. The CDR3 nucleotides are TGTGCCAGCAGCGAAAACAGGGGCGTAACCTACAATGAGCAGTTCTTC. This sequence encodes CASSENRGVTYNEQFF.

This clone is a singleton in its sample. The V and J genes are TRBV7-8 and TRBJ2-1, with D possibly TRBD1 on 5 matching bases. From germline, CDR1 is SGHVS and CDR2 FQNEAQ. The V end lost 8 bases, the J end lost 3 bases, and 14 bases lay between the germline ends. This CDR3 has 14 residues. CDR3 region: CASSGGASYNEQFF. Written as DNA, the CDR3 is TGTGCCAGCTCCGGTGGGGCGAGCTACAATGAGCAGTTCTTC. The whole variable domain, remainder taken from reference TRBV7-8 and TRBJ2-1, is GAGVSQSPRYKVAKRGQDVALRCDPISGHVSLFWYQQALGQGPEFLTYFQNEAQLDKSGLPSDRFFAERPEGSVSTLKIQRTQQEDSAVYLCASSGGASYNEQFFGPGTRLTVL.

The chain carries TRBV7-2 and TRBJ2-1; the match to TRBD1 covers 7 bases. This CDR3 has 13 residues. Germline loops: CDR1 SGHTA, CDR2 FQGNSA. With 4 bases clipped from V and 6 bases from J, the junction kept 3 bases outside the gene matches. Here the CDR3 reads CASSSGQSNEQFF. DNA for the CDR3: TGTGCCAGCAGCTCGGGACAGAGCAATGAGCAGTTCTTC.

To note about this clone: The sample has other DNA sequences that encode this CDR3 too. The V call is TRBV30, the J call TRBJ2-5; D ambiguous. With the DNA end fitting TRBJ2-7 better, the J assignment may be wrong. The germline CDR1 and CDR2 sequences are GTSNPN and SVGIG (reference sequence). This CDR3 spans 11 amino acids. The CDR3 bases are TGTGCCTGGGCAACAGTTTACGAGCAGTACTTC. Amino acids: CAWATVYEQYF.

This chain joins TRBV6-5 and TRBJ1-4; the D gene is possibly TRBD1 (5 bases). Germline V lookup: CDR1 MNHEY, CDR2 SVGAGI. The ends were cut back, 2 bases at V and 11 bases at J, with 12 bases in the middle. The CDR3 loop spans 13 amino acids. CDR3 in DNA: TGTGCCAGCAGTTACACTGGGACGGGGAAACTGTTTTTT. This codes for CASSYTGTGKLFF.

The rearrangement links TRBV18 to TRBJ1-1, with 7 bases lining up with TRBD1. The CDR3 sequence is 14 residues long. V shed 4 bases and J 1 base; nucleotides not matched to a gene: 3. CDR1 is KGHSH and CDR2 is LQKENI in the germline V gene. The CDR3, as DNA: TGTGCCAGCTCACAGGACAGGTCGAACACTGAAGCTTTCTTT. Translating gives CASSQDRSNTEAFF.

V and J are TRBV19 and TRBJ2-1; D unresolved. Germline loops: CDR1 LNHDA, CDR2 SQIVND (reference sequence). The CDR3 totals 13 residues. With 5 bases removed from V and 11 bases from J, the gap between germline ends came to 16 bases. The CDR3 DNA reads TGTGCCAGTAGTCATAGATCCTCCCCCAAGCAGTTCTTC. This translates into CASSHRSSPKQFF.

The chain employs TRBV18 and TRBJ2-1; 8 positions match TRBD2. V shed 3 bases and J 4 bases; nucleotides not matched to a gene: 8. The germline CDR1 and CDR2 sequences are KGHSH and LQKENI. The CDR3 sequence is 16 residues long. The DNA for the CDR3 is TGTGCCAGCTCACCCTCTCCGGGAGGGTCTTACAATGAGCAGTTCTTC. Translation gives CASSPSPGGSYNEQFF. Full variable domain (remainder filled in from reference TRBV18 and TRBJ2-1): NAGVMQNPRHLVRRRGQEARLRCSPMKGHSHVYWYRQLPEEGLKFMVYLQKENIIDESGMPKERFSAEFPKEGPSILRIQQVVRGDSAAYFCASSPSPGGSYNEQFFGPGTRLTVL.

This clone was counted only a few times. In nucleotides, the CDR3 is TGCGCCAGCAGCCAAGAACTCTACGGGAGCAATCAGCCCCAGCATTTT. It yields the protein CASSQELYGSNQPQHF. The chain uses TRBV4-1 and TRBJ1-5; D uncertain. The CDR3 extends over 16 amino acids. Germline CDR1 reads MGHRA; CDR2 reads YSYEKL. V was pared by 0 bases and J by 1 base, with 10 bases between.

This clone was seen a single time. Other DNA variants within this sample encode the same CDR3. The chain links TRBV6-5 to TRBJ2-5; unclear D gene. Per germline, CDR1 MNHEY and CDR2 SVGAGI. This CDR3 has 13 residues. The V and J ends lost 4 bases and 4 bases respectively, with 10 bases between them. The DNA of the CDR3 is TGTGCCAGCAGTTCCTCAGGTGGAGAGACCCAGTACTTC. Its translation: CASSSSGGETQYF.

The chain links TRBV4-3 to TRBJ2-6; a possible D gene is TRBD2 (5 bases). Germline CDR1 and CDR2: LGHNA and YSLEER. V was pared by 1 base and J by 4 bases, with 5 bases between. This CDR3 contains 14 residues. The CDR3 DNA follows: TGCGCCAGCAGCCAAGCGGGAGGGGCCAACGTCCTGACTTTC. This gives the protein CASSQAGGANVLTF.

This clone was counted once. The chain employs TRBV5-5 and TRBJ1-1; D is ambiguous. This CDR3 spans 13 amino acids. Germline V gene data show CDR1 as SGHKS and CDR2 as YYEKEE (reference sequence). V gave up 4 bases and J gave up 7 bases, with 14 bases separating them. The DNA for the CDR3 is TGTGCCAGCAGCCAAGATCTTCAGCTTGAAGCTTTCTTT. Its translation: CASSQDLQLEAFF.

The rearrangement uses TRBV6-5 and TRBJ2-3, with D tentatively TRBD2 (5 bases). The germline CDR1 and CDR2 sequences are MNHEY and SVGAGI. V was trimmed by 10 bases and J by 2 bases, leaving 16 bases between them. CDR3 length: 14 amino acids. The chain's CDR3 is CAISRGQNTDTQYF. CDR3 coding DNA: TGTGCCATATCCCGCGGGCAGAACACAGATACGCAGTATTTT.

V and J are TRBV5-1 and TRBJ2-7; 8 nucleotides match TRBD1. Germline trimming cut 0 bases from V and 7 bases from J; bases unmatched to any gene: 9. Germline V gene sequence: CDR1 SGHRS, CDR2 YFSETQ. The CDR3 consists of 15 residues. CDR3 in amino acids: CASSLAGGQSREQYF. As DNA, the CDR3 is TGCGCCAGCAGCTTGGCAGGGGGCCAGTCTCGAGAGCAGTACTTC.